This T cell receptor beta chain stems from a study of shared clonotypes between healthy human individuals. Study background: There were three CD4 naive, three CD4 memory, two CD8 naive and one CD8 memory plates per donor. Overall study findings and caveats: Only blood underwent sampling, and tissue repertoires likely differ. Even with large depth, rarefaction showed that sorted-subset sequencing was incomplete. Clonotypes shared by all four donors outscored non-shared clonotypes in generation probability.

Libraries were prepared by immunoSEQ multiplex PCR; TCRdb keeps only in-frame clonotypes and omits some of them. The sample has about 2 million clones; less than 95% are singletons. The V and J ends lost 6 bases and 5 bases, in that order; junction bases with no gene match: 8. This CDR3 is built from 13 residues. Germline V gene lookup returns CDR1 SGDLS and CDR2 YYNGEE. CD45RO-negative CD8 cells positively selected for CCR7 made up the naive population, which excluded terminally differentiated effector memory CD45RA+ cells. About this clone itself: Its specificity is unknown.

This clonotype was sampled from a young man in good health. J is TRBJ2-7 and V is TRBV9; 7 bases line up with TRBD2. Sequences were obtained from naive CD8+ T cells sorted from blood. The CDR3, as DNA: TGTGCCAGCAATGGGGGAGGGCCTGACGAGCAGTACTTC. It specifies CASNGGGPDEQYF.